Presented here are 29 T cell receptor beta chains from one specimen sequenced in a study of blood T cells in healthy people across ages. A second about 7 to 12 cycle PCR used barcoded and J-beta primers. TCRdb processed the 5' RACE reads anew with MiXCR; each CDR3 protein has one entry. The sample holds 630,000 or so distinct CDR3 sequences; roughly 32% are singletons and the top ten take just over 15%. Sequencing input: blood. The source of these receptors is an elderly woman in good health.

This clonotype appeared many times. V and J are TRBV4-1 and TRBJ1-2, with D possibly being TRBD1 (5 bases). V lost 5 bases, J lost 2 bases, and 21 bases lay in between. Germline V gene data show CDR1 as MGHRA and CDR2 as YSYEKL. The CDR3 is 17 residues long. CDR3 loop: CASSSQGRASLNYGYTF. CDR3 sequence (DNA): TGCGCCAGCAGCTCTCAGGGCCGCGCCTCCTTAAACTATGGCTACACCTTC.

This clonotype has a count of ten or more. The chain couples TRBV7-2 to TRBJ1-6; 7 nucleotides match TRBD1. The CDR3 runs to 15 residues. The germline V gene has CDR1 SGHTA and CDR2 FQGNSA. With V trimmed by 0 bases and J by 7 bases, 3 bases remained unmatched. CDR3 sequence reads: CASSLASTGNSPLHF. In nucleotides, the CDR3 is TGTGCCAGCAGCTTAGCATCGACAGGGAATTCACCCCTCCACTTT.

This clonotype was observed at least ten times. The rearrangement links TRBV11-3 to TRBJ2-1, with 7 positions matching TRBD2. Trimming removed 5 bases from V and 2 bases from J; junction bases left unmatched: 6. The CDR3 is made up of 15 amino acids. Per germline, CDR1 SGHNT and CDR2 YENEEA. The chain's CDR3 is CASSRAGNTYNEQFF. The CDR3 region has the DNA TGTGCCAGCAGCAGAGCGGGGAACACCTACAATGAGCAGTTCTTC.

This clonotype was counted at least ten times. This rearrangement joins TRBV20-1 to TRBJ1-1, with a possible D match to TRBD1 (5 bases). Trimming took 3 bases from V and 2 from J, leaving 7 bases between them. Germline V lookup: CDR1 DFQATT, CDR2 SNEGSKA (reference sequence). The CDR3 has 12 amino acids. This chain's CDR3 is CSARRTNTEAFF. CDR3 coding DNA: TGCAGTGCTAGGAGGACAAACACTGAAGCTTTCTTT.

For this clonotype: A much larger clonotype is one base distant, so this may be a read error. The rearrangement uses TRBV20-1 and TRBJ1-5, with TRBD1 identical over 7 bases. Germline assignment: CDR1 DFQATT and CDR2 SNEGSKA (reference sequence). The CDR3 length is 14 residues. The CDR3, as DNA: TGCGGTGCTAGACCTACAGGGGGCAATCAGCCCCAGCATTTT. It codes for CGARPTGGNQPQHF.

This clonotype was recorded at least ten times. The chain combines TRBV6-5 with TRBJ2-6; D assignment may be TRBD1 or TRBD2 (6 bases each). The CDR3 is 17 amino acids. CDR1 and CDR2 from the germline V gene are MNHEY and SVGAGI. Between the trimmed V and J ends, which lost 0 bases and 2 bases, there was a span of 11 bases. The CDR3 DNA is TGTGCCAGCAGTTACTCAAGGGGGGCGGCTGGGGCCAACGTCCTGACTTTC. It encodes CASSYSRGAAGANVLTF.

The table lists this clonotype with many counts. V is TRBV5-6 and J is TRBJ2-3, with 8 bases identical to TRBD1. The CDR3 is 14 amino acids. The V gene's germline CDR1 is SGHDT and CDR2 YYEEEE. The junction had 5 bases not matched to a gene; V was cut back by 4 bases and J by 4 bases. CDR3 sequence: CASSPGQVPDTQYF. Here the CDR3 DNA reads TGTGCCAGCAGCCCGGGACAGGTCCCAGATACGCAGTATTTT.

This clonotype came up many times. The rearrangement uses TRBV7-9 and TRBJ2-5; D remains ambiguous. The V end was cut by 3 bases, the J end by 4 bases, with 12 bases between. This CDR3 has 14 amino acids. Germline V gene lookup returns CDR1 SEHNR and CDR2 FQNEAQ (reference sequence). The CDR3 DNA reads TGTGCCAGCAGCTTTTCACATGTGGGAGAGACCCAGTACTTC. The encoded protein is CASSFSHVGETQYF.

This clonotype showed up many times. The chain recombines TRBV7-3 with TRBJ2-4, with D hard to call. Trimming took 2 bases from V and 1 from J, leaving 9 bases between them. There are 15 residues in the CDR3. The V gene's germline CDR1 is SGHTA and CDR2 FQGTGA. This CDR3 reads CASSLGTSAKNIQYF. The CDR3 nucleotides read TGTGCCAGCAGCTTAGGAACCTCTGCCAAAAACATTCAGTACTTC. Based on the CDR3 plus reference TRBV7-3 and TRBJ2-4, the full variable domain is GAGVSQTPSNKVTEKGKYVELRCDPISGHTALYWYRQSLGQGPEFLIYFQGTGAADDSGLPNDRFFAVRPEGSVSTLKIQRTERGDSAVYLCASSLGTSAKNIQYFGAGTRLSVL.

This clonotype was found a few times. An end of the junction differs from the germline gene, which may be a read error. This chain links TRBV5-1 with TRBJ2-7; 8 nucleotides line up with TRBD2. The CDR3 is 15 residues long. Germline V CDR1 and CDR2: SGHRS, YFSETQ. In DNA form, the CDR3 reads TGCGCCAGCGGCTTCGGCCTAGCGGGTTCCTACGAGCAGTACTTC. It translates to CASGFGLAGSYEQYF.

Comments on this clonotype: With a much larger clone just one base away, this may be a read error. The chain carries TRBV25-1 and TRBJ2-1, with TRBD2 matching 13 bases. Matching the DNA end better, TRBJ2-7 makes the J call doubtful. CDR3 length: 16 amino acids. Germline V gene lookup returns CDR1 MGHDK and CDR2 SYGVNS. In DNA form, the CDR3 reads TGTGCCAGCAATCGTGGACTAGCGGGGGTCCCCGGTGAGCAGTACTTC. It translates to CASNRGLAGVPGEQYF.

Ten or more counts support this clonotype. V and J are TRBV28 and TRBJ1-6; D unresolved. The germline V gene has CDR1 MDHEN and CDR2 SYDVKM. There are 11 residues in the CDR3. V shed 8 bases and J shed 6 bases, with 5 bases lying between them. The CDR3 DNA is TGTGCCAGCGGGAGTAATTCACCCCTCCACTTT. It yields the protein CASGSNSPLHF.

A note on this clonotype: At one of its ends the junction is not consistent with the germline gene, which may arise from a read error. The genes are TRBV2 and TRBJ1-2; D is uncertain. CDR1 and CDR2 from the germline V gene are SNHLY and FYNNEI. The CDR3 runs 13 residues. The CDR3 region is CTSSEVRDYGYTF. The CDR3, as DNA: TGTACCAGCAGTGAAGTACGGGACTATGGCTACACCTTC.

This clonotype was counted ten times or more. V gene TRBV7-2 combines with J gene TRBJ2-6; D is tentatively TRBD1 or TRBD2 (5 bases each). The germline CDR1 and CDR2 sequences are SGHTA and FQGNSA. Between the trimmed V and J ends, which lost 1 base and 4 bases, there was a span of 14 bases. This CDR3 is built from 17 residues. The CDR3 loop reads CASSLGPRGAGANVLTF. CDR3 coding DNA: TGTGCCAGCAGCTTAGGCCCTCGAGGGGCCGGGGCCAACGTCCTGACTTTC.

This clonotype appeared many times. The chain links TRBV27 to TRBJ2-7; TRBD1 aligns across 9 bases. The CDR3 runs to 14 residues. Trimming removed 7 bases from V and 3 bases from J; junction bases left unmatched: 7. CDR1 is MNHEY, CDR2 SMNVEV, per germline (reference sequence). The CDR3 is CASTGTGNSYEQYF. The DNA for the CDR3 is TGTGCCAGCACGGGGACAGGGAATAGCTACGAGCAGTACTTC.

V is TRBV9 and J is TRBJ2-1, with D perhaps matching TRBD2 (6 bases). The CDR3 contains 13 residues. Trimming took 3 bases from V and 3 from J, leaving 7 bases between them. Looked up from germline, CDR1 is SGDLS and CDR2 is YYNGEE. The CDR3 is CASSGGLYNEQFF. The CDR3 bases are TGTGCCAGCAGCGGGGGACTCTACAATGAGCAGTTCTTC. The variable domain in full, completed from reference TRBV9 and TRBJ2-1, reads DSGVTQTPKHLITATGQRVTLRCSPRSGDLSVYWYQQSLDQGLQFLIQYYNGEERAKGNILERFSAQQFPDLHSELNLSSLELGDSALYFCASSGGLYNEQFFGPGTRLTVL.

This clonotype was detected ten times or more. V and J are TRBV7-6 and TRBJ2-1; 8 nucleotides match TRBD2. This CDR3 is 15 amino acids long. CDR1 SGHVS and CDR2 FNYEAQ come from the germline V gene. J gave up 2 bases and V 5 bases, and 5 bases lay outside the gene matches. Written as DNA, the CDR3 is TGTGCCAGCAGCGCGGGGGGCTTTGCCTACAATGAGCAGTTCTTC. Translation: CASSAGGFAYNEQFF.

This clonotype turned up a few times. This sequence joins TRBV20-1 and TRBJ2-5; 12 bases are shared with TRBD2. Germline trimming cut 3 bases from V and 11 bases from J; bases unmatched to any gene: 13. The CDR3 has 15 residues. Germline V gene lookup returns CDR1 DFQATT and CDR2 SNEGSKA (reference sequence). The DNA of the CDR3 is TGCAGTGCTAGCCCGACTAGCGGGGGCTACAATGAGCAGTACTTC. Translation: CSASPTSGGYNEQYF.

The gene calls are TRBV5-1 and TRBJ1-4; TRBD1 is a possible D gene (5 bases). The V and J ends lost 0 bases and 10 bases respectively, with 16 bases between them. CDR1 is SGHRS, CDR2 YFSETQ, per germline. This CDR3 comprises 15 residues. The CDR3 DNA reads as TGCGCCAGCAGCTTGGATGTCACTACTGGGGGAAAACTGTTTTTT. Its protein is CASSLDVTTGGKLFF.

This clonotype was recorded at least ten times. The chain couples TRBV7-2 to TRBJ1-4, with D perhaps TRBD1 (6 bases). The CDR3 is 16 amino acids. The germline V gene has CDR1 SGHTA and CDR2 FQGNSA. V lost 6 bases and J lost 2, with 16 bases in between. CDR3 in amino acids: CASSPGTSYTNEKLFF. The DNA for the CDR3 is TGTGCCAGCAGTCCCGGGACATCTTACACTAATGAAAAACTGTTTTTT. Combining the CDR3 with reference TRBV7-2 and TRBJ1-4 gives the whole variable domain GAGVSQSPSNKVTEKGKDVELRCDPISGHTALYWYRQSLGQGLEFLIYFQGNSAPDKSGLPSDRFSAERTGGSVSTLTIQRTQQEDSAVYLCASSPGTSYTNEKLFFGSGTQLSVL.

There are many counts of this clonotype. The genes are TRBV11-2 and TRBJ2-3; 8 nucleotides align to TRBD2. This CDR3 has 15 amino acids. Germline CDR1 reads SGHAT; CDR2 reads FQNNGV. The V gene end was trimmed by 3 bases and the J gene end by 3 bases; junction bases not matched to a gene: 5. CDR3 bases: TGTGCCAGCAGCTTCGCGGGGGGCGGGACAGATACGCAGTATTTT. It yields the protein CASSFAGGGTDTQYF.

Points on this clonotype: A much larger clonotype is one base distant, so this may be a read error. The rearrangement joins TRBV12-3 or TRBV12-4 to TRBJ2-4; D remains unclear. Trimming cost V 5 bases and J 10 bases, with 21 bases left between them. This CDR3 comprises 15 residues. CDR3: CASSDGAVHGEIQYF. The CDR3 DNA follows: TGTGCCAGCAGTGACGGCGCGGTCCACGGCGAAATTCAGTACTTC.

The gene calls are TRBV11-1 and TRBJ2-1; TRBD2 matches 12 bases. The CDR3 loop spans 16 amino acids. The V gene's germline CDR1 is SGHAT and CDR2 FQDESV (reference sequence). The trim removed 4 bases at V and 4 bases at J, leaving 5 bases unmatched. In DNA, the CDR3 is TGTGCCAGCAGCTCGACTAGCGGGAGTAATTACAATGAGCAGTTCTTC. Protein: CASSSTSGSNYNEQFF.

In its sample, this clonotype was seen many times. The chain links TRBV20-1 to TRBJ2-3, with 8 bases identical to TRBD2. Germline assignment: CDR1 DFQATT and CDR2 SNEGSKA (reference sequence). The length of the CDR3 is 15 residues. After removal of 0 bases from V and 3 bases from J, the junction contained 5 bases not matched to a gene. The CDR3 reads CSARDFERGTDTQYF. The CDR3 coding sequence is TGCAGTGCTAGAGATTTCGAGCGGGGGACAGATACGCAGTATTTT.

In its sample, this clonotype was seen a few times. A clone one base away is much larger, so this may be a read error. V gene TRBV20-1 combines with J gene TRBJ2-5; D ambiguous. The last part of the DNA fits TRBJ2-7 better; the J call may be wrong. The length of the CDR3 is 11 residues. CDR1 is DFQATT, CDR2 SNEGSKA, per germline (reference sequence). The CDR3 is CSAPVGYEQYF. CDR3 coding DNA: TGCAGTGCCCCGGTAGGGTACGAGCAGTACTTC.

The chain combines TRBV5-1 with TRBJ2-1, with TRBD2 matching 10 bases. Germline loops: CDR1 SGHRS, CDR2 YFSETQ. The CDR3 spans 17 residues. The junction had 3 bases not matched to a gene; V was cut back by 0 bases and J by 0 bases. The DNA for the CDR3 is TGCGCCAGCAGCTTGGTGGCTAGCGGGAGCTCCTACAATGAGCAGTTCTTC. Translating gives CASSLVASGSSYNEQFF.

This clonotype was picked up a small number of times. The rearrangement joins TRBV7-9 to TRBJ2-3; 8 bases line up with TRBD2. Unmatched junction bases numbered 4, after V lost 5 bases and J lost 0 bases. CDR3 length: 15 amino acids. Germline assignment: CDR1 SEHNR and CDR2 FQNEAQ (reference sequence). CDR3 in amino acids: CASSTGGASTDTQYF. The CDR3, as DNA: TGTGCCAGCAGCACCGGGGGGGCTAGCACAGATACGCAGTATTTT. The whole variable domain, remainder taken from reference TRBV7-9 and TRBJ2-3, is DTGVSQNPRHKITKRGQNVTFRCDPISEHNRLYWYRQTLGQGPEFLTYFQNEAQLEKSRLLSDRFSAERPKGSFSTLEIQRTEQGDSAMYLCASSTGGASTDTQYFGPGTRLTVL.

This clonotype came up many times. This chain uses TRBV20-1 with TRBJ2-4, with a weak D call TRBD1 (6 bases). Between the trimmed V and J ends, which lost 0 bases and 3 bases, there was a span of 9 bases. The CDR3 covers 14 residues. Germline V gene lookup returns CDR1 DFQATT and CDR2 SNEGSKA (reference sequence). In nucleotides, the CDR3 is TGCAGTGCTAGAGATCCAGGGGTCAAAAACATTCAGTACTTC. Translating it yields CSARDPGVKNIQYF.

This clonotype came up many times. CDR3 loop: CASSQDLVYNEQFF. DNA for the CDR3: TGTGCCAGCAGCCAAGATTTAGTTTACAATGAGCAGTTCTTC. The chain combines TRBV4-2 with TRBJ2-1; D is ambiguous. Germline lookup yields CDR1 LGHNA and CDR2 YNFKEQ. With 0 bases removed from V and 4 bases from J, the gap between germline ends came to 7 bases. The CDR3 is made up of 14 amino acids.